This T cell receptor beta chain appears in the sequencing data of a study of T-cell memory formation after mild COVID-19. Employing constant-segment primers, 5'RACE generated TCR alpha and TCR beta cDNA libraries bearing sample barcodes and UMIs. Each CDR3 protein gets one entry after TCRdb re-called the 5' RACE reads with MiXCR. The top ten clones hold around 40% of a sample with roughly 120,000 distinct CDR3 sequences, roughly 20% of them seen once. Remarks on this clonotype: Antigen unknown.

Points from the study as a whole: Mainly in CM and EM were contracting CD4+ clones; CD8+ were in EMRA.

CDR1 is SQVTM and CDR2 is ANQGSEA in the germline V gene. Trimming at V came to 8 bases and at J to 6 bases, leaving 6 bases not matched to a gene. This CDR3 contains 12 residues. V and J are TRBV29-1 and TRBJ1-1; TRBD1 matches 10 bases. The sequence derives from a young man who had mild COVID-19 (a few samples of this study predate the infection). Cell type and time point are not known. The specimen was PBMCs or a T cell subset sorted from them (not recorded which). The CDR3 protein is CSLSDRGSEAFF. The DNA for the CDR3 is TGCAGCCTTTCGGACAGGGGGTCTGAAGCTTTCTTT.